The 17 T cell receptor beta chains listed next were all sequenced from one sample in a study of T-cell reconstitution after alpha-beta-depleted transplantation in children. The study's findings and limits: After one year, T-cell counts and TCRbeta diversity mostly came from new T cells.

Unique molecular identifiers were incorporated into the prepared TCRbeta library. Each CDR3 protein is one row after TCRdb ran MiXCR on the PCR reads. The table includes some 300,000 distinct CDR3 sequences, nearly 8% detected once. The antigens for these receptors are not known. The source was peripheral blood, collected 360 days after TCRalphabeta/CD19-depleted stem cell transplant. Receptors originate from a female patient aged 2 to 10 who had a stem cell transplant for Fanconi anemia, so the T cells may come from the graft donor.

The chain links TRBV10-3 to TRBJ1-1, with a tentative D call TRBD1 (5 bases). Trimming removed 5 bases at V and 2 bases at J, with 6 bases between. Germline CDR1 is ENHRY and CDR2 is SYGVKD. CDR3 size: 12 residues. The CDR3 DNA reads as TGTGCCATCAGTTGGGACAACACTGAAGCTTTCTTT. This translates into CAISWDNTEAFF.

Ten or more counts support this clonotype. The chain has TRBV20-1 and TRBJ2-3; 12 positions agree with TRBD2. After removal of 7 bases from V and 5 bases from J, the junction contained 1 base not matched to a gene. Per the germline V gene, CDR1 is DFQATT and CDR2 is SNEGSKA (reference sequence). This CDR3 contains 12 residues. CDR3 residues: CSVLAGGDTQYF. The CDR3, as DNA: TGCAGTGTACTAGCGGGGGGAGATACGCAGTATTTT.

The J gene is TRBJ2-7, the V gene TRBV5-1, with a tentative D call TRBD2 (6 bases). This CDR3 is 15 amino acids long. Germline-derived CDR1 and CDR2 are SGHRS and YFSETQ. Trimming took 3 bases from V and 2 from J, leaving 15 bases between them. The CDR3 region is CASSYSGVGPYEQYF. Here the CDR3 DNA reads TGCGCCAGCAGCTATAGCGGAGTAGGACCCTACGAGCAGTACTTC.

The J gene is TRBJ2-5, the V gene TRBV24-1; 8 bases agree with TRBD2. The V and J ends lost 0 bases and 4 bases, in that order; junction bases with no gene match: 12. Germline CDR1 is KGHDR and CDR2 is SFDVKD. The CDR3 consists of 18 residues. The DNA of the CDR3 is TGTGCCACCAGTGATTTGCGGGATGCGGGAGGATGGGGAGAGACCCAGTACTTC. Amino acids: CATSDLRDAGGWGETQYF.

The table lists this clonotype with many counts. This chain links TRBV6-5 with TRBJ1-1; weak D call: TRBD1 (5 bases). The CDR3 has 11 residues. The germline V gene encodes CDR1 MNHEY and CDR2 SVGAGI. Trimming cost V 7 bases and J 4 bases, with 7 bases left between them. The CDR3 loop reads CASTQGTEAFF. The CDR3 bases are TGTGCCAGCACTCAGGGCACTGAAGCTTTCTTT.

The J gene is TRBJ1-4, the V gene TRBV25-1; D unresolved. Trimming took off 3 bases at V and 0 bases at J, with 5 bases between the two ends. CDR3 length: 14 residues. CDR1 and CDR2 (germline): MGHDK, SYGVNS. The CDR3 sequence is CASSDFATNEKLFF. The CDR3 DNA follows: TGTGCCAGCAGTGATTTTGCAACTAATGAAAAACTGTTTTTT.

The chain uses TRBV30 and TRBJ1-3; no firm D call. Germline CDR1 reads GTSNPN; CDR2 reads SVGIG (reference sequence). This CDR3 contains 12 residues. V lost 7 bases to trimming and J lost 0 bases, with 7 bases between them. This CDR3 reads CALGISGNTIYF. The CDR3 nucleotides read TGTGCCTTAGGGATCTCTGGAAACACCATATATTTT.

In this sample, this clonotype turned up many times. The CDR3 reads CASCPGLAVVGEQYF. The CDR3 nucleotides are TGCGCCAGCTGTCCGGGACTAGCCGTTGTTGGGGAGCAGTACTTC. The chain couples TRBV10-2 to TRBJ2-7; 9 bases fit TRBD2. The CDR3 is 15 amino acids. In germline, CDR1 is WSHSY, CDR2 SAAADI. After removal of 8 bases from V and 7 bases from J, the junction contained 15 bases not matched to a gene.

This clonotype was recorded many times. The chain links TRBV5-1 to TRBJ2-3; 9 nucleotides match TRBD2. The germline CDR1 and CDR2 sequences are SGHRS and YFSETQ. This CDR3 comprises 16 residues. Unmatched junction bases numbered 7, after V lost 1 base and J lost 4 bases. In nucleotides, the CDR3 is TGCGCCAGCAGCTTGACGGCGGGAGGGCCGGCAGATACGCAGTATTTT. Amino acids: CASSLTAGGPADTQYF.

This clonotype was observed a few times. The gene calls are TRBV18 and TRBJ1-5, with unresolved D. This CDR3 contains 18 residues. Germline values: CDR1 KGHSH, CDR2 LQKENI. V shed 2 bases and J shed 0 bases, with 17 bases lying between them. The DNA for the CDR3 is TGTGCCAGCTCACCAACTACGATCGACCTCTATAGCAATCAGCCCCAGCATTTT. This encodes CASSPTTIDLYSNQPQHF.

The sample holds many counts of this clonotype. V gene TRBV12-3 or TRBV12-4 combines with J gene TRBJ2-1, with 9 positions matching TRBD2. With V trimmed by 7 bases and J by 4 bases, 8 bases remained unmatched. CDR3 length: 15 residues. CDR3 coding DNA: TGTGCCAGCACCCTGCGCGGGGGGGGTTACAATGAGCAGTTCTTC. It codes for CASTLRGGGYNEQFF.

This clonotype has ten or more counts. Here the CDR3 reads CASSQEERRVTDTQYF. The CDR3 DNA reads as TGTGCCAGCAGCCAAGAAGAGCGGCGAGTCACAGATACGCAGTATTTT. The V and J genes are TRBV4-2 and TRBJ2-3; D might be TRBD2 (5 bases). Per the germline V gene, CDR1 is LGHNA and CDR2 is YNFKEQ. The CDR3 consists of 16 residues. The germline V and J ends were trimmed by 0 bases and 2 bases, with 12 bases remaining between them.

CDR3 in amino acids: CASSQATGLVSDEQFF. CDR3 sequence (DNA): TGCGCCAGCAGCCAAGCAACGGGACTAGTTTCAGATGAGCAGTTCTTC. The chain is built from TRBV4-1 and TRBJ2-1; TRBD2 matches at 8 bases. There are 16 residues in the CDR3. From germline, CDR1 is MGHRA and CDR2 YSYEKL. The junction had 10 bases not matched to a gene; V was cut back by 1 base and J by 8 bases.

This clonotype came up many times. The chain uses TRBV6-2 or TRBV6-3 and TRBJ2-1; 7 bases align to TRBD1. Looked up from germline, CDR1 is MNHEY and CDR2 is SVGEGT. J gave up 8 bases and V 6 bases, and 13 bases lay outside the gene matches. The CDR3 is made up of 15 amino acids. The CDR3 DNA reads as TGTGCCAGCAGAATAAGACAGGGATTAGGGGATGAGCAGTTCTTC. Protein product: CASRIRQGLGDEQFF.

The chain combines TRBV6-1 with TRBJ1-2; a weak D match, TRBD1 (5 bases). In germline, CDR1 is MNHNS, CDR2 SASEGT. The CDR3 extends over 15 amino acids. With 3 bases removed from V and 7 bases from J, the gap between germline ends came to 18 bases. For the CDR3, the DNA is TGTGCCAGCAGTGATACGGGATCGGGGGTGGGTGGCTACACCTTC. It is translated as CASSDTGSGVGGYTF.

This clonotype showed up many times. In nucleotides, the CDR3 is TGTGCCAGCAGCCGACAGGATGGAAACACCATATATTTT. Encoded protein: CASSRQDGNTIYF. This chain connects TRBV11-2 to TRBJ1-3; D is perhaps TRBD1 (6 bases). In germline, CDR1 is SGHAT, CDR2 FQNNGV. This CDR3 is built from 13 residues. Trimming removed 5 bases at V and 3 bases at J, with 8 bases between.

The CDR3 here is CASSPLAGETQYF. CDR3 nucleotides: TGTGCCAGCTCACCACTGGCGGGAGAGACCCAGTACTTC. This chain uses TRBV18 with TRBJ2-5; perhaps TRBD2 as D (5 bases). CDR1 is KGHSH, CDR2 LQKENI, per germline. The CDR3 contains 13 residues. V lost 1 base to trimming and J lost 4 bases, with 7 bases between them.